The clone carrying this T cell receptor (beta chain) has more than one count but fewer than ten. Its specificity is unknown. The CDR3 spans 13 residues. Trimming took 7 bases from V and 6 from J; bases not matched to a gene: 3. Cultured cells yielded isolated CD4+ T cells after 10 days. The person had a PCR-confirmed SARS-CoV-2 infection during March to December 2020. Either the mRNA-1273 or the BNT162b2 vaccine was given to participants as two doses. Libraries were prepared by immunoSEQ multiplex PCR; TCRdb keeps only in-frame clonotypes and omits some of them. Here the sample spans tens of thousands of clones, about 74% being singletons. The data were taken from a study of vaccination effects on CD4 cells after COVID-19.

The material was CD4+ T cells from PBMCs cultured without peptide, obtained after COVID-19 vaccination. The V and J genes are TRBV12-3 or TRBV12-4 and TRBJ2-4; 10 bases fit TRBD2. This clonotype was sampled from a human donor who had a prior SARS-CoV-2 infection. Here the CDR3 reads CASKQREGNIQYF. As DNA, the CDR3 is TGTGCCAGCAAACAGCGGGAGGGAAACATTCAGTACTTC.